This T cell receptor beta chain was recorded in a study of shared clonotypes between healthy human individuals. The study, taken as a whole, reports: Since donors were few, the genetic and exposure-history diversity represented was limited.

Germline lookup yields CDR1 MNHNS and CDR2 SASEGT. The CDR3 sequence is 15 residues long. The junction had 9 bases not matched to a gene; V was cut back by 5 bases and J by 6 bases. About this clone: Its antigen is unidentified.

Libraries were prepared by immunoSEQ multiplex PCR; TCRdb keeps only in-frame clonotypes and omits some of them. This repertoire shows millions of clones, about 95% found once; its top ten account for 0.13%. Sequencing was carried out using naive CD4+ T cells sorted from blood. Sample subset: CD45RA+ positively selected. This chain uses TRBV6-1 with TRBJ1-5, with 8 positions matching TRBD1. The TCR comes from a man aged 18 to 30 in good health. The CDR3 bases are TGTGCCAGCAGTCGGGAGGTCAGGGGGCTTCAGCCCCAGCATTTT. Translating it yields CASSREVRGLQPQHF.